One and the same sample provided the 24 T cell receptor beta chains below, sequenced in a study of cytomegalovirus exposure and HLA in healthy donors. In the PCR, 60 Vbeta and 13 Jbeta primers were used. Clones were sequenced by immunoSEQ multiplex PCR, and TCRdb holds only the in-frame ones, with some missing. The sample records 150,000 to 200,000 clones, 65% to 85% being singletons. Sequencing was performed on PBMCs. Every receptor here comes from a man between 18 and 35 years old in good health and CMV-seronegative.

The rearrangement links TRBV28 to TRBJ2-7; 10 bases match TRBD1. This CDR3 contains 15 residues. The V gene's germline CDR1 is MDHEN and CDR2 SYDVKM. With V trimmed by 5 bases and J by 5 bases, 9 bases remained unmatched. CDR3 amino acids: CASSPTRTGGNEQYF. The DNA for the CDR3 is TGTGCCAGCAGTCCCACAAGGACAGGGGGGAACGAGCAGTACTTC.

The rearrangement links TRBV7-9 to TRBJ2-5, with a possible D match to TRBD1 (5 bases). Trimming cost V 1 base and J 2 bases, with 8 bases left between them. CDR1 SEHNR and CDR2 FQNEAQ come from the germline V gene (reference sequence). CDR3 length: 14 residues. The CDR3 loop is CASSLGRQQETQYF. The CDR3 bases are TGTGCCAGCAGCTTAGGTCGACAGCAAGAGACCCAGTACTTC.

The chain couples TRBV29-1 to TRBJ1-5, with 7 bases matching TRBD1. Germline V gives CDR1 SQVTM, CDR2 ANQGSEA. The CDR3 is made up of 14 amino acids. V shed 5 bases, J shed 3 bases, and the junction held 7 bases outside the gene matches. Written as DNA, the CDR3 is TGCAGCGTTTCTTCCGGGACAGACAATCAGCCCCAGCATTTT. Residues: CSVSSGTDNQPQHF. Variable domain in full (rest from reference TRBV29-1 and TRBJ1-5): SAVISQKPSRDICQRGTSLTIQCQVDSQVTMMFWYRQQPGQSLTLIATANQGSEATYESGFVIDKFPISRPNLTFSTLTVSNMSPEDSSIYLCSVSSGTDNQPQHFGDGTRLSIL.

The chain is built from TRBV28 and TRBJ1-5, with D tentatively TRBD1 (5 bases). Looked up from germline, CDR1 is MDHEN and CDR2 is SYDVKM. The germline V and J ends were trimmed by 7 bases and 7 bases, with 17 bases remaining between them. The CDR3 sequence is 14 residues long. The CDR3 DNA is TGTGCCAGCAATTGGGGCAGTTCGAAGCAGCCCCAGCATTTT. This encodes CASNWGSSKQPQHF.

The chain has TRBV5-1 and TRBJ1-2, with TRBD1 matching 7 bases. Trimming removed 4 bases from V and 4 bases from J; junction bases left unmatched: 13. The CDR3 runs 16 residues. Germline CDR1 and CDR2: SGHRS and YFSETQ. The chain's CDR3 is CASSGETGAPFYGYTF. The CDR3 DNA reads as TGCGCCAGCAGCGGAGAAACAGGGGCGCCCTTCTATGGCTACACCTTC.

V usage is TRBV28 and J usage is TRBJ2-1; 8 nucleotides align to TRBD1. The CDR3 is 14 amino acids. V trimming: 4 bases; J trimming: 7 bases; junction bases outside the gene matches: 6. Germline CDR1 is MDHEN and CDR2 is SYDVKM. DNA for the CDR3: TGTGCCAGCAGTTCTCGATACAGGGGGAATGAGCAGTTCTTC. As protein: CASSSRYRGNEQFF.

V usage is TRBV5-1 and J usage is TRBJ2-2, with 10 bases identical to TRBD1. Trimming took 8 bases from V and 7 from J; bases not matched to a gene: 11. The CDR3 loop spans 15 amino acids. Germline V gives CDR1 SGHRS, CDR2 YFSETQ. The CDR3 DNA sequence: TGCGCCAGTGCCGTACTGGGACAGGGGAACGGGGAGCTGTTTTTT. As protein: CASAVLGQGNGELFF. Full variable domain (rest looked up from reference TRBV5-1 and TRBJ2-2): KAGVTQTPRYLIKTRGQQVTLSCSPISGHRSVSWYQQTPGQGLQFLFEYFSETQRNKGNFPGRFSGRQFSNSRSEMNVSTLELGDSALYLCASAVLGQGNGELFFGEGSRLTVL.

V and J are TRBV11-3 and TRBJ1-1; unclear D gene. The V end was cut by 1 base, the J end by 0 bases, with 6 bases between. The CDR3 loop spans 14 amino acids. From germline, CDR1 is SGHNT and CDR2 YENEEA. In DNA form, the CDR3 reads TGTGCCAGCAGCTTAGGACAAATGAACACTGAAGCTTTCTTT. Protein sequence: CASSLGQMNTEAFF.

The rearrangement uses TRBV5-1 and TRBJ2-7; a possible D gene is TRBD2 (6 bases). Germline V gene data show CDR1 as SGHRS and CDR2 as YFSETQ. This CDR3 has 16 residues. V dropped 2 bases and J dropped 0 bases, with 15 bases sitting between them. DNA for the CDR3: TGCGCCAGCAGCTTCCTATATAGCGGTAGCTCCTACGAGCAGTACTTC. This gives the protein CASSFLYSGSSYEQYF.

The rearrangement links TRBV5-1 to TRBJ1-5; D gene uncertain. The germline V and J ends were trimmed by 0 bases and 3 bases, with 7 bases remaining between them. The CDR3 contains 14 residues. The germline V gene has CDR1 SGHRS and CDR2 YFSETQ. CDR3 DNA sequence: TGCGCCAGCAGCTTGGTTATCCCCAATCAGCCCCAGCATTTT. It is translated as CASSLVIPNQPQHF.

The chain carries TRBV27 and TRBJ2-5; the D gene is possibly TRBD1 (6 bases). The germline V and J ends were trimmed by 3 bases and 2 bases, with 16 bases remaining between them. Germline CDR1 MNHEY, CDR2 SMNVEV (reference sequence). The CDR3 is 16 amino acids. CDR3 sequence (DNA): TGTGCCAGCAGTTTTGGGGTAGGGGGAGAGCAAGAGACCCAGTACTTC. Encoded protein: CASSFGVGGEQETQYF.

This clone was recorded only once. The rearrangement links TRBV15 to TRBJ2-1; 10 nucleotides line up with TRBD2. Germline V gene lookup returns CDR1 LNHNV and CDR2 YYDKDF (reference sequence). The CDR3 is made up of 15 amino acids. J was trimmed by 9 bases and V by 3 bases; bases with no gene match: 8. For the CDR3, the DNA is TGTGCCACCAGCAGTGCTAGCGGGAGAAACGGTGAGCAGTTCTTC. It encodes CATSSASGRNGEQFF. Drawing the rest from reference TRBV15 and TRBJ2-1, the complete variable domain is DAMVIQNPRYQVTQFGKPVTLSCSQTLNHNVMYWYQQKSSQAPKLLFHYYDKDFNNEADTPDNFQSRRPNTSFCFLDIRSPGLGDTAMYLCATSSASGRNGEQFFGPGTRLTVL.

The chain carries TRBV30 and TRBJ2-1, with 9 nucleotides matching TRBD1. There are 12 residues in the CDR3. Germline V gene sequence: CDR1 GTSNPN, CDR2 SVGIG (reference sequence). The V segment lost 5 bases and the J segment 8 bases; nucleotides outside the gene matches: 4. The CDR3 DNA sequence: TGTGCCTGGTACAGGGGGCCGGATGAGCAGTTCTTC. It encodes CAWYRGPDEQFF.

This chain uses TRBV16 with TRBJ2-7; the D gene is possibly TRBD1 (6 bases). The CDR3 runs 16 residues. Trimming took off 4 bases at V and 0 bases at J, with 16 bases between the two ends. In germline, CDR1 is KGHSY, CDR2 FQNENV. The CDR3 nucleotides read TGTGCCAGCAGCCCACCTCCAGGGGATATCTCCTACGAGCAGTACTTC. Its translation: CASSPPPGDISYEQYF.

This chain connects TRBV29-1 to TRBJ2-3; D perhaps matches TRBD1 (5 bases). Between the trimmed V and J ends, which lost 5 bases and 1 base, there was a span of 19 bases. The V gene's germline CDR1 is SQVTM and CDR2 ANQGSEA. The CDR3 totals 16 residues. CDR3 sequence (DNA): TGCAGCGTTAAGCCCCCAGGACAAGGCGGCACAGATACGCAGTATTTT. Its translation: CSVKPPGQGGTDTQYF.

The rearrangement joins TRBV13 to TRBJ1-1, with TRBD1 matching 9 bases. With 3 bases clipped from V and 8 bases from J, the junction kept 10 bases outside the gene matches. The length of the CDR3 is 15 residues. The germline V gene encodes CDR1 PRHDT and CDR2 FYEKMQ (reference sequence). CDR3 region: CASSFSRDRVVEAFF. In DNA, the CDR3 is TGTGCCAGCAGCTTTTCCAGGGACAGGGTAGTGGAAGCTTTCTTT.

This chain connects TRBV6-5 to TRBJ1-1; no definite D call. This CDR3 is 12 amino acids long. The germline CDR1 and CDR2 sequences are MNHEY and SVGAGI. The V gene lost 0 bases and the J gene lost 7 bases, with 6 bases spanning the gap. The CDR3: CASSYSRSEAFF. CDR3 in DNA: TGTGCCAGCAGTTACTCGCGAAGTGAAGCTTTCTTT.

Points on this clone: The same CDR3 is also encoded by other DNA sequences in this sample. CDR3 bases: TGTGCCAGCAGTTTGAGCGGAAGCGCCTACAATGAGCAGTTCTTC. This translates into CASSLSGSAYNEQFF. This chain connects TRBV2 to TRBJ2-1; D may be TRBD2 (5 bases). Trimming removed 5 bases from V and 2 bases from J, with 13 bases in between. The CDR3 sequence is 15 residues long. CDR1 and CDR2 (germline): SNHLY, FYNNEI.

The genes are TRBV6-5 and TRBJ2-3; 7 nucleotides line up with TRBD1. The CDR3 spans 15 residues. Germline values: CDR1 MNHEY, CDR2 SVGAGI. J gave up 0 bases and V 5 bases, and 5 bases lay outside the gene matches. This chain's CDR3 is CASSLRDRSTDTQYF. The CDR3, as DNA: TGTGCCAGCAGTCTCCGGGACAGAAGCACAGATACGCAGTATTTT.

CDR3 nucleotide sequence: TGTGCCAGCAGTTGGGGGGGGAACACTGAAGCTTTCTTT. This gives the protein CASSWGGNTEAFF. The rearrangement links TRBV2 to TRBJ1-1, with D possibly being TRBD1 (5 bases). The germline V gene has CDR1 SNHLY and CDR2 FYNNEI. The germline V and J ends were trimmed by 5 bases and 1 base, with 8 bases remaining between them. The CDR3 runs to 13 residues.

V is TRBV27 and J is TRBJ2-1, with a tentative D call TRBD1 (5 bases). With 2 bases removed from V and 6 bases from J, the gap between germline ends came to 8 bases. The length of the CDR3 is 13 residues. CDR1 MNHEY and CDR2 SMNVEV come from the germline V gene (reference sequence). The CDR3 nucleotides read TGTGCCAGCAGTTTACGCAGGGCCAATGAGCAGTTCTTC. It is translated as CASSLRRANEQFF.

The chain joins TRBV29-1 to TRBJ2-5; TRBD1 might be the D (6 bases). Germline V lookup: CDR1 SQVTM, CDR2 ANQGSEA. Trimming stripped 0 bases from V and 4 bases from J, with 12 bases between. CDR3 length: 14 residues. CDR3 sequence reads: CSVEESGVGETQYF. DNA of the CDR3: TGCAGCGTTGAAGAATCAGGGGTGGGAGAGACCCAGTACTTC.

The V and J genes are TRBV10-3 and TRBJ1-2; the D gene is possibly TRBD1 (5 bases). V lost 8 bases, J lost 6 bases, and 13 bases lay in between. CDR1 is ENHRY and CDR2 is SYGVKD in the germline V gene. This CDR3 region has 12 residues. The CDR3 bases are TGTGCCATCTCCCCAGGGTCGGATGGCTACACCTTC. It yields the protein CAISPGSDGYTF.

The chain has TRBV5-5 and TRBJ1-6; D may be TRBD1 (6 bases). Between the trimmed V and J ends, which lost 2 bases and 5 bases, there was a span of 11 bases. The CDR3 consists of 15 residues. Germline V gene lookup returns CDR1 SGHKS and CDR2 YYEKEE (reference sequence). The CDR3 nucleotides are TGTGCCAGCAGCTTTACAGGGCCCGATAATTCACCCCTCCACTTT. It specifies CASSFTGPDNSPLHF.